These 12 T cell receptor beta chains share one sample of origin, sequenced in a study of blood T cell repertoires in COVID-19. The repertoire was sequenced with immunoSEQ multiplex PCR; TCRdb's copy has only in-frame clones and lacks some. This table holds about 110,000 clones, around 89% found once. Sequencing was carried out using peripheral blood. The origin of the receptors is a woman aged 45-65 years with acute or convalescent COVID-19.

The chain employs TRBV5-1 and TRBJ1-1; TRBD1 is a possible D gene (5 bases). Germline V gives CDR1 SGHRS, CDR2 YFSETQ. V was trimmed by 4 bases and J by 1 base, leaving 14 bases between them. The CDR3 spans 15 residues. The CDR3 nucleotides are TGCGCCAGCAGCGGGCTCAGGGTAGGGAACACTGAAGCTTTCTTT. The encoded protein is CASSGLRVGNTEAFF.

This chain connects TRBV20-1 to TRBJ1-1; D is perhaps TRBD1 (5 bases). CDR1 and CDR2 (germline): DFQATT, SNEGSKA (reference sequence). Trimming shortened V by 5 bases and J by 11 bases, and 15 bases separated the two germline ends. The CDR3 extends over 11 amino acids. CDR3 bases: TGCAGTGCTCCCACTAACGGGGGGGCTTTCTTT. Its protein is CSAPTNGGAFF.

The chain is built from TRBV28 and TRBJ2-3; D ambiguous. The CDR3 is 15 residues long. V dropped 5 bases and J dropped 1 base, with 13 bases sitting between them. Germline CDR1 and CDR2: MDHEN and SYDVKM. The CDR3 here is CASSPTLTRTDTQYF. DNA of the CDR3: TGTGCCAGCAGTCCCACACTGACACGCACAGATACGCAGTATTTT.

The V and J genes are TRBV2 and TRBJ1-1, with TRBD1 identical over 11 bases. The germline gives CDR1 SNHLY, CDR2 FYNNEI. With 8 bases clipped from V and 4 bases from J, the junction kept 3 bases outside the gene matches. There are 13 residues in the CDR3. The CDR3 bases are TGTGCCAGCGTCGGGACAGGGGGCACTGAAGCTTTCTTT. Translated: CASVGTGGTEAFF.

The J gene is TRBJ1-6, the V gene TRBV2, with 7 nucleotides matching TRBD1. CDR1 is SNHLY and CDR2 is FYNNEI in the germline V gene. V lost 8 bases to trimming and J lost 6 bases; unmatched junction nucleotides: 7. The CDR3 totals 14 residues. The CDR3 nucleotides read TGTGCCAGCCAAAAGACAGGGTTTAATTCACCCCTCCACTTT. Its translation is CASQKTGFNSPLHF.

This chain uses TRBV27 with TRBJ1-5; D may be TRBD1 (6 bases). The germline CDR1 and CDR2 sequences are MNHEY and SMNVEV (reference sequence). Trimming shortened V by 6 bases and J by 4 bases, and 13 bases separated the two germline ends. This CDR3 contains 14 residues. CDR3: CASSQTGNNQPQHF. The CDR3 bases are TGTGCCAGCAGCCAAACAGGGAATAATCAGCCCCAGCATTTT.

The DNA of the CDR3 is TGTGCCAGTAGTCCCCGGGGGGGGGACACTGAAGCTTTCTTT. Its translation is CASSPRGGDTEAFF. V and J are TRBV19 and TRBJ1-1; weak D call: TRBD1 (5 bases). V was pared by 5 bases and J by 3 bases, with 13 bases between. CDR3 length: 14 residues. Germline V gene lookup returns CDR1 LNHDA and CDR2 SQIVND (reference sequence).

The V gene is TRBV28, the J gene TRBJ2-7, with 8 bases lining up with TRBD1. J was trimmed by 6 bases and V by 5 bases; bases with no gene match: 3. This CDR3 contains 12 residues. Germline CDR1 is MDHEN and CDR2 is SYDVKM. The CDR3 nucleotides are TGTGCCAGCAGTCTGACAGGGGCCGAGCAGTACTTC. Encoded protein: CASSLTGAEQYF.

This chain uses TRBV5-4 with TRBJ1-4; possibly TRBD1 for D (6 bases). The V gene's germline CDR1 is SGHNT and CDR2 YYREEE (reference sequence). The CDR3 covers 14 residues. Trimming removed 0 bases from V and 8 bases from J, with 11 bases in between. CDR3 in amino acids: CASSLGRGGEKLFF. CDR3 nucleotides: TGTGCCAGCAGCTTGGGCAGGGGAGGGGAAAAACTGTTTTTT.

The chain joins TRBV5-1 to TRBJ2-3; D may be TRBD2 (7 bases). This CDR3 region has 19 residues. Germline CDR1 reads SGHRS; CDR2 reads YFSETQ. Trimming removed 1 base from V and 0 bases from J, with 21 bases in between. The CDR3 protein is CASSLLPGGPFISTDTQYF. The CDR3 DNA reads TGCGCCAGCAGCTTGTTACCCGGGGGGCCCTTTATTAGCACAGATACGCAGTATTTT. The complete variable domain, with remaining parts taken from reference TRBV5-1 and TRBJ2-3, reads KAGVTQTPRYLIKTRGQQVTLSCSPISGHRSVSWYQQTPGQGLQFLFEYFSETQRNKGNFPGRFSGRQFSNSRSEMNVSTLELGDSALYLCASSLLPGGPFISTDTQYFGPGTRLTVL.

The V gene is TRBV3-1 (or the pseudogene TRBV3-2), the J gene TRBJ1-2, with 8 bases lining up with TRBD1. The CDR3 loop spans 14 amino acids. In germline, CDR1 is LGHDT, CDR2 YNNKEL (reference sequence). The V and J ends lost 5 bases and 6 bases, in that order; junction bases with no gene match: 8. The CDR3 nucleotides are TGTGCCAGCAGCAATTTTGGACAGGGTGATGGCTACACCTTC. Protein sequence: CASSNFGQGDGYTF.

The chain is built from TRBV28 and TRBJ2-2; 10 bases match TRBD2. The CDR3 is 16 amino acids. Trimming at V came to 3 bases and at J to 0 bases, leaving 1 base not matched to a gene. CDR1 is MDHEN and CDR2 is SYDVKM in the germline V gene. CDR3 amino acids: CASSFGTSANTGELFF. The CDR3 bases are TGTGCCAGCAGTTTTGGGACTAGCGCGAACACCGGGGAGCTGTTTTTT.